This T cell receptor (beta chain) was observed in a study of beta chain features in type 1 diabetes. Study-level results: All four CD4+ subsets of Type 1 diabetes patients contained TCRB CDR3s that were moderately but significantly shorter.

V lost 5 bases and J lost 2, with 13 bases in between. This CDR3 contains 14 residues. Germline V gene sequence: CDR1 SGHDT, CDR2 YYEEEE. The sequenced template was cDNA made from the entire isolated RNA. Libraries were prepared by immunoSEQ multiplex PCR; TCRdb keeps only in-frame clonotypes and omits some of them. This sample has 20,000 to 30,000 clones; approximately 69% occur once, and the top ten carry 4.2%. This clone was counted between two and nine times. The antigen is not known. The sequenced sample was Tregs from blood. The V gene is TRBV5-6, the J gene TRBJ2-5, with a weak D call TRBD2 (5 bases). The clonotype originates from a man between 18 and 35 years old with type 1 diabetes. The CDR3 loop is CASRPRRTQETQYF. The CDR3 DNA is TGTGCCAGCAGGCCCCGGAGGACGCAAGAGACCCAGTACTTC. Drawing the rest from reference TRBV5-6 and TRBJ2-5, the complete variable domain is DAGVTQSPTHLIKTRGQQVTLRCSPKSGHDTVSWYQQALGQGPQFIFQYYEEEERQRGNFPDRFSGHQFPNYSSELNVNALLLGDSALYLCASRPRRTQETQYFGPGTRLLVL.